This TCR beta chain was identified during a study of Graves' ophthalmopathy and Graves' hyperthyroidism. Amplification of the TCR beta CDR3 regions used RNA transcripts (as template). First-round RT-PCR employed HTBI primers, with a second-round multiplex PCR after it. TCRdb reprocessed the multiplex PCR reads via MiXCR and lists one record per CDR3 protein. The sample holds roughly 220,000 distinct CDR3 sequences; around 45% are singletons and the top ten take around 47%. Trimming left V 3 bases short and J 10 bases short, with 18 bases between. Germline CDR1 is LNHDA and CDR2 is SQIVND (reference sequence). There are 14 residues in the CDR3.

The sample was peripheral blood. V usage is TRBV19 and J usage is TRBJ1-2, with a weak D call TRBD1 (5 bases). This sequence originates from an adult man with Graves' ophthalmopathy. The CDR3 protein is CASSMQGEDGDYTF. DNA of the CDR3: TGTGCCAGTAGTATGCAGGGCGAAGATGGCGACTACACCTTC.